This TCR beta chain was identified during a study of T cell responses to AZD1222 COVID-19 vaccine (dated by TCRdb to the early 2020s). Turning to the overall study: A total of 233 trial participants underwent TCR sequencing, of whom 200 to 220 received two doses of AZD1222 and some 26 received two doses of the MenACWY control vaccine. Enrollment into the trials was organized by age into subgroups of 18-55, 56-69 and 70-plus years, and those subgroups contained roughly 150, 30 and 60 TCR-sequenced participants, respectively. Beyond this particular receptor, the publication reports: The 56-69-year group was small, and its depth increase did not reach significance, likely because of low power. Participants were mostly white British, with more females than males. The authors suggested clonal diversity may have been underestimated. Nearly half of unique spike-specific TCRs reportedly recognized epitopes outside regions mutated in the B.1.351 and B.1.1.7 variants. After two AZD1222 doses, spike-specific TCR breadth and depth were significantly higher than at day 0 and than in MenACWY recipients. Vaccine-associated CD4 TCRs spanned the whole spike protein, with dominant responses in regions 160-218 and 743-854. No day 14 peak-response samples were available, so repertoires were characterized only after the peak T cell response. Conclusions about previously exposed vaccinees are limited, since just 6 or 7 AZD1222 recipients were seropositive for SARS-CoV-2 at baseline.

The CDR3 regions of human TCRbeta chains were analyzed by immunosequencing. As for the original processing: Repertoire TCRs were checked for matches against a reference library of SARS-CoV-2-specific TCRs that had been generated using the MIRA antigen-specificity platform. Breadth was defined as the fraction of unique TCRs that were SARS-CoV-2-associated, and depth was defined as the fraction of total T cells that were SARS-CoV-2-associated. Each spike-specific TCR was assigned to its reactive spike region and to a CD4 or CD8 class using the MIRA data. Log10-transformed breadth and depth values were compared by one-way ANOVA with Sidak's multiple comparisons tests. The table was pulled from immuneACCESS by TCRdb, which kept in-frame rearrangements only. Such tables lose some clones; where checked, under half of the loss comes from unresolved V genes, and the rest has no known cause. The V and J calls and the clone size are those of that table, but D and trimming were determined from the DNA. Present in this sample are around 80,000 clones, approximately 90% of which were seen just once. In total, the top ten clones hold roughly 1.2% of the sample.

The time point label on this specimen signifies: about 28 days (+/-7) after the second vaccine dose. AZD1222 recipients with second doses at about 4 weeks or about 12 weeks were pooled, because spike-specific TCR depth and breadth did not differ between schedules. Vaccinee samples came from UK trials COV001 and COV002, including a single-blind randomized controlled phase 2/3 trial of AZD1222 (ChAdOx1 nCoV-19) in healthy adults. For TCRbeta chain sequencing, PBMC samples from trial participants were taken at day 0 and at day 28 after the second dose. The CDR3 runs 15 residues from the cysteine to the phenylalanine. The read is trimmed to its CDR3 DNA, 45 bases read in frame from base 1. V and J are truncated by 5 bases and 2 bases respectively, leaving an intervening sequence of 14 bases. Based on the germline V gene, the CDR1 and CDR2 sequences are SGHTA and FQGTGA. About this clone: It lacks a known antigen. The input lacks base qualities; no much larger clone sits a single base away.

This clonotype was obtained from an adult who received the AZD1222 COVID-19 vaccine. Rearrangement joined TRBV7-3 to TRBJ2-3; D gene: possibly TRBD2, on 6 matching bases. The material was peripheral blood, obtained 28 days after the second AZD1222 dose. The CDR3 is CASSRGSGVTDTQYF. Read as DNA, the sequence is TGTGCCAGCAGCCGGGGGAGCGGCGTCACAGATACGCAGTATTTT.